A selection of T cell receptor beta chains follows, all from one sample in a study of T-cell reconstitution after alpha-beta-depleted transplantation in children. TCRdb re-derived calls from the PCR reads in MiXCR, one entry per CDR3 protein. The data show around 230,000 distinct CDR3 sequences, more than 15% seen once. The sample was PBMCs, mostly from graft donor cells, taken 360 days after TCRalphabeta/CD19-depleted stem cell transplant. Receptor source: a male patient between 2 and 15 years old who had a stem cell transplant for acute lymphoblastic leukemia, so the T cells may come from the graft donor. Both conserved end residues are part of each CDR3. The D gene is left open where the match is weak. Only some rows state a clone size, as once, few, many or a class for expanded clones.

D	J	size	V	DNA	CDR3
TRBD1	TRBJ1-4	NA	TRBV28	TGTGCCAGCAGTTTGGTCGAGACAGGGCACAATGAAAAACTGTTTTTT	CASSLVETGHNEKLFF
TRBD1	TRBJ2-5	NA	TRBV3-1	TGTGCCAGCAGCCAAGGACAGGGGGGCGGGGAGACCCAGTACTTC	CASSQGQGGGETQYF
NA	TRBJ1-1	NA	TRBV5-5	TGTGCCAGCAGCTTTGTACCGGGGAACACTGAAGCTTTCTTT	CASSFVPGNTEAFF
TRBD2	TRBJ2-6	once	TRBV19	TGTGCCAGTAGTCATCCTCTAGCAGACCTAGCGGGGGGTTCCTCTGGGGCCAACGTCCTGACTTTC	CASSHPLADLAGGSSGANVLTF
TRBD2	TRBJ2-5	few	TRBV11-2	TGTGCCAGCAGCTTAACCACTAGCGAGTGGGAGACCCAGTACTTC	CASSLTTSEWETQYF
TRBD1	TRBJ2-1	few	TRBV3-1	TGTGCCAGCAGCCACCCCCCCGAGAAGTCCAGGGGGTACAATGAGCAGTTCTTC	CASSHPPEKSRGYNEQFF
NA	TRBJ2-2	many	TRBV6-2/TRBV6-3	TGTGCCAGCAGTTACTCGGGAGGCTCCGGGGAGCTGTTTTTT	CASSYSGGSGELFF
TRBD1	TRBJ1-4	few	TRBV11-1	TGTGCCAGCAGCCGCGGGACAGACGAAAATGAAAAACTGTTTTTT	CASSRGTDENEKLFF
TRBD1	TRBJ2-7	NA	TRBV4-3	TGCGCCAGCAGCCGACGTGCGACAGGGGCCTACGAGCAGTACTTC	CASSRRATGAYEQYF
TRBD2	TRBJ2-1	few	TRBV7-3	TGTGCCAGCAGCATACCAGAGCGGGGGGGTTACAATGAGCAGTTCTTC	CASSIPERGGYNEQFF
NA	TRBJ1-2	NA	TRBV4-2	TGTGCCAGCAGCCAAGTTTCAGCTGCAGACTATGGCTACACCTTC	CASSQVSAADYGYTF
NA	TRBJ2-7	NA	TRBV14	TGTGCCAGCAGCCAAGAGGTTGGCTTCCCCTACGAGCAGTACTTC	CASSQEVGFPYEQYF
NA	TRBJ2-7	few	TRBV11-2	TGTGCCAGCAGCCCTCTAAGGAACGAGCAGTACTTC	CASSPLRNEQYF
NA	TRBJ2-3	NA	TRBV16	TGTGCCAGCAGCCAACCTTTCGGGACAGATACGCAGTATTTT	CASSQPFGTDTQYF
NA	TRBJ2-7	few	TRBV29-1	TGCAGCGTTCATACAGGGACCTACGAGCAGTACTTC	CSVHTGTYEQYF
NA	TRBJ2-3	once	TRBV5-1	TGCGCCAGCAGTCCATTGGCGGTCGGCAGTCCCACAGATACGCAGTATTTT	CASSPLAVGSPTDTQYF
NA	TRBJ2-5	NA	TRBV5-6	TGTGCCAGCAGCTTGGTGGCACGGGAGACCCAGTACTTC	CASSLVARETQYF
NA	TRBJ2-7	few	TRBV6-2/TRBV6-3	TGTGCCAGCAAGGGGTCCTCCTACGAGCAGTACTTC	CASKGSSYEQYF
NA	TRBJ2-5	NA	TRBV7-2	TGTGCCAGCAGCTTCTCCGGGCTATACCAAGAGACCCAGTACTTC	CASSFSGLYQETQYF
NA	TRBJ2-5	few	TRBV9	TGTGCCAGCAGCGTGGAACCGGGGAGGGAGACCCAGTACTTC	CASSVEPGRETQYF
NA	TRBJ1-1	NA	TRBV4-1	TGCGCCAGCAGCCAAGATTCGGGGAGACTACGAGCTTTCTTT	CASSQDSGRLRAFF
TRBD1	TRBJ2-3	NA	TRBV6-5	TGTGCCAGCAGTTACTGGGACAGGGGCACAGATACGCAGTATTTT	CASSYWDRGTDTQYF
TRBD2	TRBJ2-3	many	TRBV5-6	TGTGCCAGCAGCTTGACCGGGAGGAGAGATACGCAGTATTTT	CASSLTGRRDTQYF
NA	TRBJ1-1	NA	TRBV6-2/TRBV6-3	TGTGCCAGCATCTACAGGTCTCTGGACACTGAAGCTTTCTTT	CASIYRSLDTEAFF
NA	TRBJ1-1	few	TRBV20-1	TGCAGTGCTAGAGATGTTAGAACAGGTGGATATCGGGCTTTCTTT	CSARDVRTGGYRAFF
NA	TRBJ2-7	few	TRBV7-9	TGTGCCAGCAGCCCCATCGAGGGAGTCTCCTACGAGCAGTACTTC	CASSPIEGVSYEQYF
NA	TRBJ1-5	few	TRBV5-1	TGCGCCAGCAGCTTGTCGCCAGGGAGAGACAATCAGCCCCAGCATTTT	CASSLSPGRDNQPQHF
TRBD2	TRBJ2-1	NA	TRBV9	TGTGCCAGCAGCGGACTATTACCCGGACTAGCGGGAGTCTATGAGCAGTTCTTC	CASSGLLPGLAGVYEQFF
TRBD1	TRBJ2-2	NA	TRBV10-3	TGTGCCATCCGGGACAGGGGATTCGACGCCGGGGAGCTGTTTTTT	CAIRDRGFDAGELFF
NA	TRBJ2-7	NA	TRBV30	TGTGCCTGGAGTCACAGGGGGGGTGCCGAGCAGTACTTC	CAWSHRGGAEQYF
TRBD1	TRBJ2-7	NA	TRBV7-2	TGTGCCAGCAGCTTTCAACAGGGGGCGGACGAGCAGTACTTC	CASSFQQGADEQYF
NA	TRBJ2-1	few	TRBV4-3	TGCGCCAGCAGCCAAGTCCGGGGCAATGAGCAGTTCTTC	CASSQVRGNEQFF
NA	TRBJ2-3	NA	TRBV12-5	TGTGCTAGTGGCGTTGGAACAGCCACAGATACGCAGTATTTT	CASGVGTATDTQYF
NA	TRBJ1-1	few	TRBV6-5	TGTGCCAGCAGTTACACCCCCGTCGGACAGAGGAACACTGAAGCTTTCTTT	CASSYTPVGQRNTEAFF
NA	TRBJ2-3	few	TRBV5-6	TGTGCCAGCAGCCCCGAACCCGGAGCAGATACGCAGTATTTT	CASSPEPGADTQYF